What follows are 30 T cell receptor beta chains derived from one specimen sequenced in a study of tumor and adjacent non-tumor tissue in lung cancer. TCRbeta libraries were built with three rounds of nested PCR, modified from ARM-PCR. TCRdb reprocessed the multiplex PCR reads via MiXCR and lists one record per CDR3 protein. The table lists 90,000 to 100,000 distinct CDR3 sequences, 75% to 85% of them singletons. The template was RNA from unsorted bulk tissue. Distant lung tissue was collected more than 3 cm away from the tumor edge. Input material: distant non-tumor lung tissue. The receptors stem from a man aged 60 to 75 with small cell lung cancer.

About this clonotype: A much larger clone sits a single nucleotide away, making a read error possible. The V and J genes are TRBV14 and TRBJ1-2; no clear D. Germline V CDR1 and CDR2: SGHDN, FVKESK. CDR3 length: 13 residues. V lost 1 base to trimming and J lost 7 bases, with 10 bases between them. The CDR3: CASSQGLRFGYTF. The CDR3 DNA is TGTGCCAGCAGCCAAGGTTTGCGCTTTGGCTACACCTTC.

J is TRBJ1-2 and V is TRBV20-1; TRBD1 matches at 7 bases. Unmatched junction bases numbered 18, after V lost 8 bases and J lost 9 bases. CDR3 size: 14 residues. The germline V gene encodes CDR1 DFQATT and CDR2 SNEGSKA (reference sequence). The CDR3 DNA sequence: TGCAGTACACCTAGGAGGGACAGAGAGTATAGCTACACCTTC. This gives the protein CSTPRRDREYSYTF.

V gene TRBV12-3 or TRBV12-4 combines with J gene TRBJ1-1; D might be TRBD1 (5 bases). CDR3 length: 13 amino acids. The CDR3 loop reads CVSSWTLNTEAFF. In nucleotides, the CDR3 is TGTGTCAGTAGCTGGACACTGAACACTGAAGCTTTCTTT.

This clonotype has only one observation. The CDR3 DNA reads as TGTGCCAGCAGTTATGTGGGGGACTACACCTTC. It yields the protein CASSYVGDYTF. The rearrangement joins TRBV6-5 to TRBJ1-2, with D perhaps TRBD1 (5 bases). CDR1 is MNHEY and CDR2 is SVGAGI in the germline V gene. CDR3 length equals 11 residues. The V end lost 3 bases, the J end lost 10 bases, and 9 bases lay between the germline ends.

This chain joins TRBV18 and TRBJ2-7; no clear D. V shed 3 bases and J shed 3 bases, with 9 bases lying between them. The CDR3 covers 13 residues. Germline CDR1 and CDR2: KGHSH and LQKENI. Here the CDR3 reads CASSPSPNYEQYF. As DNA, the CDR3 is TGTGCCAGCTCACCCAGCCCGAACTACGAGCAGTACTTC.

About this clonotype: The conserved phenylalanine or tryptophan normally closing the CDR3 is absent here, so this likely arose from a read error. The DNA is left out, because the CDR3 cannot be placed on it with certainty; the CDR3 is given as TCRdb lists it. The chain has TRBV29-1 and TRBJ1-1. The germline V gene encodes CDR1 SQVTM and CDR2 ANQGSEA. 13 amino acids form the CDR3, both terminal residues included. The CDR3 reads CSVKGTMNTEATL.

J is TRBJ1-1 and V is TRBV5-1; 10 positions agree with TRBD1. Looked up from germline, CDR1 is SGHRS and CDR2 is YFSETQ. With V trimmed by 8 bases and J by 10 bases, 17 bases remained unmatched. CDR3 length: 15 residues. CDR3 nucleotides: TGCGCCAGTACCGTCCAGACGACAGGGGGCCAACCAGCTTTCTTT. Amino acid sequence: CASTVQTTGGQPAFF. The whole variable domain, remainder taken from reference TRBV5-1 and TRBJ1-1, is KAGVTQTPRYLIKTRGQQVTLSCSPISGHRSVSWYQQTPGQGLQFLFEYFSETQRNKGNFPGRFSGRQFSNSRSEMNVSTLELGDSALYLCASTVQTTGGQPAFFGQGTRLTVV.

This clonotype was seen only a few times. The junction shows a germline mismatch at one end, possibly a read error. The chain links TRBV11-2 to TRBJ2-3, with no clear D. Germline CDR1 is SGHAT and CDR2 is FQNNGV. The CDR3 extends over 16 amino acids. CDR3 nucleotides: TGTGCCAGCAGCCCAGTAGCCGGCGGTAGCACAGCTACGCAGTATTTT. Translated: CASSPVAGGSTATQYF. Full variable domain (missing parts from reference TRBV11-2 and TRBJ2-3): EAGVAQSPRYKIIEKRQSVAFWCNPISGHATLYWYQQILGQGPKLLIQFQNNGVVDDSQLPKDRFSAERLKGVDSTLKIQPAKLEDSAVYLCASSPVAGGSTATQYFGPGTRLTVL.

Concerning this clonotype itself: One junction end disagrees with the germline gene, perhaps due to a read error. The rearrangement joins TRBV5-4 to TRBJ2-2, with a weak D call TRBD2 (6 bases). Germline loops: CDR1 SGHNT, CDR2 YYREEE (reference sequence). The CDR3 spans 14 residues. The CDR3: CASRSDYSSGELFF. CDR3 DNA: TGTGCCAGCCGCTCGGACTACAGTTCGGGGGAGTTGTTTTTT.

As regards this clonotype: At one end, the junction sequence differs from germline, possibly due to a read error. The chain uses TRBV10-2 and TRBJ2-3, with D possibly matching TRBD1 (6 bases). Per the germline V gene, CDR1 is WSHSY and CDR2 is SAAADI. The CDR3 totals 14 residues. The CDR3 loop is CTSSITGPSGTQYF. The CDR3 coding sequence is TGCACCAGCAGTATTACAGGGCCTTCAGGTACGCAGTATTTT.

Of note for this clonotype: A much larger clone lies a single base off, so this may be a read error. This chain's CDR3 is CAIRASLNEQFF. The CDR3 DNA is TGTGCCATTCGAGCGTCGCTCAATGAGCAGTTCTTC. V usage is TRBV10-3 and J usage is TRBJ2-1; D uncertain. Trimming took 9 bases from V and 6 from J, leaving 12 bases between them. Germline values: CDR1 ENHRY, CDR2 SYGVKD. CDR3 length equals 12 residues.

As regards this clonotype: The conserved phenylalanine or tryptophan normally closing the CDR3 is absent here, so this likely arose from a read error. The V call is TRBV30, the J call TRBJ1-3; 7 bases agree with TRBD1. The J segment lost 1 base and the V segment lost 4 bases, leaving 1 base of the junction unmatched. The germline CDR1 and CDR2 sequences are GTSNPN and SVGIG (reference sequence). This CDR3 has 13 amino acids. CDR3 sequence reads: CAWNRGSGNTIYY. The CDR3 coding sequence is TGTGCCTGGAACAGGGGATCTGGAAACACCATATATTAT.

In this sample, this clonotype turned up once. This may be a read error, as it is one base from a much larger clone. The J gene is TRBJ2-1, the V gene TRBV5-1; 9 positions match TRBD2. CDR1 and CDR2 (germline): SGHRS, YFSETQ. The CDR3 runs 14 residues. With V trimmed by 2 bases and J by 8 bases, 5 bases remained unmatched. The CDR3 spells CASSFLAGTYEQFF. The CDR3 nucleotides are TGCGCCAGCAGCTTTCTAGCGGGAACGTATGAGCAGTTCTTC.

Turning to this clonotype: Relative to the germline gene, one junction end is altered; a read error may explain this. The chain is built from TRBV11-1 and TRBJ2-1; D possibly corresponds to TRBD2 (5 bases). The CDR3 sequence is 15 residues long. Germline V lookup: CDR1 SGHAT, CDR2 FQDESV (reference sequence). DNA of the CDR3: TGTGCCAGCAGCCCTATCGGGGTAACCTACGATGAGCAGTTCTTC. This sequence encodes CASSPIGVTYDEQFF.

Details on this clonotype: This may arise from a read error, as a much more abundant clone is one base away. In this CDR3 the conserved last residue, phenylalanine or tryptophan, is missing, so a read error is likely. No DNA is shown, since the ends of the CDR3 on it are uncertain; the CDR3 is the one TCRdb lists. The chain has TRBV11-3 and TRBJ2-2; the table assigns TRBD2, which was not confirmed against the DNA. The germline V gene has CDR1 SGHNT and CDR2 YENEEA. The CDR3 region is 16 residues in length, termini included. CDR3 amino acids: CASGLGSGVHTGELLS.

Worth noting for this clonotype: Its ends do not fully match the called genes, so a read error is possible. The chain carries TRBV6-2 or TRBV6-3 and TRBJ2-1, with 10 bases identical to TRBD2. The length of the CDR3 is 16 residues. CDR1 is MNHEY and CDR2 is SVGEGT in the germline V gene. CDR3 residues: CVSSQFRAGGYNEQFF. CDR3 DNA: TGTGTCAGCAGTCAATTCCGAGCGGGAGGGTACAATGAGCAGTTCTTC.

Note on this clonotype: Compared with germline, one end of the junction differs, possibly owing to a read error. This chain connects TRBV4-2 to TRBJ1-4; TRBD1 agrees at 7 bases. This CDR3 region has 16 residues. CDR1 is LGHNA, CDR2 YNFKEQ, per germline. In nucleotides, the CDR3 is TGTGCCAGCAGCCAAACGGACAGGCGGGCCAATGAAAAAATGTTTTTT. Translation gives CASSQTDRRANEKMFF.

The V gene is TRBV11-1, the J gene TRBJ2-7; tentative D call: TRBD2 (6 bases). The germline V gene encodes CDR1 SGHAT and CDR2 FQDESV (reference sequence). This CDR3 contains 14 residues. The CDR3, as DNA: TGTGCCAGCAGCTTAATGGAGGGGTCCTACAAGCAGTACGTC. It yields the protein CASSLMEGSYKQYV.

This clonotype was seen only once. Germline and junction disagree at one end, which may indicate a read error. The V call is TRBV12-3 or TRBV12-4, the J call TRBJ1-1; D call uncertain. This CDR3 is 15 amino acids long. The CDR3 nucleotides read TGTGCCAGCAGTCCCTCCGTCAGGAGGAGCGCTGAAGTTTTCTTT. Its protein product is CASSPSVRRSAEVFF.

Points on this clonotype: Mismatch with germline at one junction end may stem from a read error. V gene TRBV29-1 combines with J gene TRBJ1-2, with D unclear. Germline loops: CDR1 SQVTM, CDR2 ANQGSEA. The CDR3 covers 12 residues. The CDR3 protein is CSVDSAVHGCTF. In DNA, the CDR3 is TGCAGCGTTGATTCGGCGGTTCATGGTTGCACCTTT.

The chain joins TRBV4-2 to TRBJ2-3; D might be TRBD1 or TRBD2, each matching 5 bases. This CDR3 spans 14 amino acids. CDR1 and CDR2 (germline): LGHNA, YNFKEQ. Trimming shortened V by 7 bases and J by 0 bases, and 11 bases separated the two germline ends. Written as DNA, the CDR3 is TGTGCCAGCACAGGGACGGCTAGCACAGATACGCAGTATTTT. This translates into CASTGTASTDTQYF.

Note on this clonotype: An end of the junction does not agree with germline; a read error may underlie this. The genes are TRBV12-3 or TRBV12-4 and TRBJ2-2; D is undetermined. The CDR3 sequence is 16 residues long. DNA of the CDR3: TGTGCCACCTTGGGTGGGTGGTCGACGAAGACCGGGGAGCTGTTTTTT. It is translated as CATLGGWSTKTGELFF.

This clonotype was counted at least ten times. This rearrangement joins TRBV7-3 to TRBJ2-5; tentatively, D is TRBD1 (5 bases). CDR1 is SGHTA and CDR2 is FQGTGA in the germline V gene. V gave up 3 bases and J gave up 5 bases, with 10 bases separating them. The CDR3 sequence is 13 residues long. CDR3 region: CASSFGRAETQYF. Written as DNA, the CDR3 is TGTGCCAGCAGCTTCGGCAGGGCTGAGACCCAGTACTTC. Based on the CDR3 plus reference TRBV7-3 and TRBJ2-5, the full variable domain is GAGVSQTPSNKVTEKGKYVELRCDPISGHTALYWYRQSLGQGPEFLIYFQGTGAADDSGLPNDRFFAVRPEGSVSTLKIQRTERGDSAVYLCASSFGRAETQYFGPGTRLLVL.

Of note for this clonotype: An end of the junction differs from the germline gene, which may be a read error. Here the CDR3 DNA reads TGCAGCGCCGAACTATGGACTAACGGGGCCGGTGAGCTGTTTTTT. Its translation is CSAELWTNGAGELFF. The chain recombines TRBV29-1 with TRBJ2-2, with a tentative D call TRBD2 (6 bases). Germline CDR1 is SQVTM and CDR2 is ANQGSEA. The CDR3 loop spans 15 amino acids.

CDR3 residues: CASSLGLQGSYEEYF. CDR3 DNA sequence: TGTGCCAGCAGCTTGGGGTTACAGGGATCATACGAGGAATACTTC. The V gene is TRBV5-6, the J gene TRBJ2-7, with a possible D match to TRBD1 (6 bases). The CDR3 runs 15 residues. Germline values: CDR1 SGHDT, CDR2 YYEEEE. Trimming stripped 0 bases from V and 13 bases from J, with 23 bases between.

The V call is TRBV18, the J call TRBJ1-4; D perhaps matches TRBD1 (6 bases). Per the germline V gene, CDR1 is KGHSH and CDR2 is LQKENI. This CDR3 spans 14 amino acids. Deletions cut 4 bases from V and 0 bases from J, with 6 bases between. The CDR3 is CASSRDTTNEKLFF. Here the CDR3 DNA reads TGTGCCAGCTCACGGGACACAACTAATGAAAAACTGTTTTTT.

This chain uses TRBV6-6 with TRBJ2-2; D possibly matches TRBD1 or TRBD2 (5 bases each). The CDR3 length is 15 residues. Between the trimmed V and J ends, which lost 3 bases and 7 bases, there was a span of 15 bases. From germline, CDR1 is MNHNY and CDR2 SVGAGI (reference sequence). The CDR3 bases are TGTGCCAGCAGTTATGCAGAGGGGAACTGCGGGGAGCTGTTTTTT. Protein: CASSYAEGNCGELFF.

A note on this clonotype: Its ends do not fully match the called genes, so a read error is possible. The chain is built from TRBV20-1 and TRBJ2-1, with 7 nucleotides matching TRBD2. CDR1 and CDR2 from the germline V gene are DFQATT and SNEGSKA (reference sequence). The CDR3 consists of 15 residues. This CDR3 is CNALTGGSFRNEHFF. CDR3 DNA: TGCAATGCTTTGACTGGCGGGAGTTTTAGGAATGAGCACTTCTTC.

This clonotype appeared a few times. No conserved phenylalanine or tryptophan is present at the end of the CDR3, so a read error is the likely explanation. Because the CDR3's place on the DNA is in doubt, the DNA is left out and the CDR3 is given as listed by TCRdb. CDR3 residues: CASGRMNEKLFL. The V call is TRBV6-5, the J call TRBJ1-4. The CDR3 is 12 residues long, counting both termini. The germline V gene encodes CDR1 MNHEY and CDR2 SVGAGI.

As regards this clonotype: This may come from a read error, since a much larger clone is one base off. The rearrangement joins TRBV28 to TRBJ2-1, with D possibly TRBD1 on 6 matching bases. Germline V gene sequence: CDR1 MDHEN, CDR2 SYDVKM. The V and J ends lost 10 bases and 0 bases respectively, with 22 bases between them. This CDR3 has 17 amino acids. The CDR3, as DNA: TGTGCCAACACCCCTGCCGGGACACCGAGCTCCTACAATGAGCAGTTCTTC. Translation gives CANTPAGTPSSYNEQFF.